The 17 T cell receptor beta chains presented below share a single source sample, sequenced in a study of T cells after yellow fever vaccination. TCRdb re-called the 5' RACE reads with MiXCR, one entry per CDR3 protein. The table has 300,000 to 400,000 distinct CDR3 sequences, roughly 6.1% seen once. The sample in question was PBMCs, obtained 5 days after the yellow fever booster vaccination. These receptors came from a young man who received the YFV17D yellow fever vaccine.

This clonotype was counted a few times. The chain joins TRBV6-1 to TRBJ1-3; D is perhaps TRBD1 (6 bases). CDR1 and CDR2 (germline): MNHNS, SASEGT. Trimming shortened V by 4 bases and J by 4 bases, and 11 bases separated the two germline ends. This CDR3 region has 14 residues. The CDR3 loop is CASSVDRAGNTIYF. The DNA for the CDR3 is TGTGCCAGCAGTGTGGACAGAGCAGGAAACACCATATATTTT.

The chain combines TRBV6-1 with TRBJ2-3; D is possibly TRBD1 (6 bases). V was pared by 5 bases and J by 0 bases, with 12 bases between. The CDR3 loop spans 15 amino acids. Per the germline V gene, CDR1 is MNHNS and CDR2 is SASEGT. CDR3 bases: TGTGCCAGCAGTAAGCAAGGACAGAGCACAGATACGCAGTATTTT. Translated, it gives CASSKQGQSTDTQYF.

Points on this clonotype: A much larger clone differs from this one at a single base, so this may be a read error. The chain links TRBV29-1 to TRBJ2-1; no reliable D call. The length of the CDR3 is 14 residues. Germline assignment: CDR1 SQVTM and CDR2 ANQGSEA. CDR3 sequence (DNA): TGCAGCGTACAAGCGACAAGCTCCTACAATCAGCAGTTCTTC. Protein product: CSVQATSSYNQQFF.

A note on this clonotype: This may come from a read error, since a much larger clone is one base off. V gene TRBV6-4 combines with J gene TRBJ2-7, with D unclear. This CDR3 has 12 amino acids. V was cut by 8 bases and J by 12 bases, with 20 bases left in between. The germline V gene has CDR1 MRHNA and CDR2 SNTAGT. The CDR3 bases are TGTGCCAGCCACGCCAAAAATGCCCAGACGTACTTC. It encodes CASHAKNAQTYF.

This clonotype was detected only a few times. This may arise from a read error, as a much more abundant clone is one base away. J is TRBJ2-2 and V is TRBV2; the D is unclear. This CDR3 contains 12 residues. Germline lookup yields CDR1 SNHLY and CDR2 FYNNEI. V was trimmed by 4 bases and J by 3 bases, leaving 3 bases between them. The CDR3 bases are TGTGCCAGCAGTGGGGACACCGGGGAGCTGTTTTTT. This encodes CASSGDTGELFF.

This clonotype was recorded at least ten times. The chain joins TRBV7-2 to TRBJ2-3; perhaps TRBD2 as D (6 bases). V shed 5 bases and J shed 4 bases, with 13 bases lying between them. The CDR3 is 14 amino acids. The germline V gene has CDR1 SGHTA and CDR2 FQGNSA. CDR3 nucleotide sequence: TGTGCCAGCAGCGCCGACTCGGGGGCAGATACGCAGTATTTT. It specifies CASSADSGADTQYF.

This chain uses TRBV20-1 with TRBJ2-2; possibly TRBD2 for D (5 bases). In germline, CDR1 is DFQATT, CDR2 SNEGSKA (reference sequence). This CDR3 spans 14 amino acids. Trimming took 3 bases from V and 1 from J, leaving 9 bases between them. The CDR3 bases are TGCAGTGCTAGTCTACTAGGGAACACCGGGGAGCTGTTTTTT. Amino acid sequence: CSASLLGNTGELFF.

The sample holds many counts of this clonotype. The chain employs TRBV28 and TRBJ2-3; D remains ambiguous. The CDR3 sequence is 16 residues long. Trimming cost V 5 bases and J 0 bases, with 15 bases left between them. Per the germline V gene, CDR1 is MDHEN and CDR2 is SYDVKM. In nucleotides, the CDR3 is TGTGCCAGCAGTAAACTGGTGGGAACTAGCACAGATACGCAGTATTTT. This codes for CASSKLVGTSTDTQYF. Full variable domain (remainder filled in from reference TRBV28 and TRBJ2-3): DVKVTQSSRYLVKRTGEKVFLECVQDMDHENMFWYRQDPGLGLRLIYFSYDVKMKEKGDIPEGYSVSREKKERFSLILESASTNQTSMYLCASSKLVGTSTDTQYFGPGTRLTVL.

The table lists this clonotype with many counts. This chain joins TRBV12-3 or TRBV12-4 and TRBJ2-7, with D possibly matching TRBD1 (6 bases). This CDR3 has 13 amino acids. V was shortened by 4 bases and J by 6 bases, with 13 bases between the two germline ends. DNA for the CDR3: TGTGCCAGCAGTTGGGCTCGCAGGGGCGAGCAGTACTTC. Amino acid sequence: CASSWARRGEQYF.

This clonotype occurred a few times. V usage is TRBV19 and J usage is TRBJ1-2; D unclear. V was cut by 4 bases and J by 8 bases, with 14 bases left in between. This CDR3 contains 13 residues. The germline gives CDR1 LNHDA, CDR2 SQIVND (reference sequence). The CDR3 bases are TGTGCCAGTAGTAGGCCGAGCGCGTCGGGCTACACCTTC. It codes for CASSRPSASGYTF.

This clonotype came up a few times. The rearrangement joins TRBV20-1 to TRBJ2-7, with a weak D call TRBD1 (7 bases). V dropped 4 bases and J dropped 3 bases, with 19 bases sitting between them. Looked up from germline, CDR1 is DFQATT and CDR2 is SNEGSKA (reference sequence). The CDR3 covers 15 residues. Here the CDR3 DNA reads TGCAGTGCTACCCCGACGGGCAGGGGGGACTACGAGCAGTACTTC. Translated, it gives CSATPTGRGDYEQYF.

This clonotype was counted at least ten times. The chain links TRBV7-2 to TRBJ2-5; TRBD2 matches at 11 bases. J was trimmed by 4 bases and V by 4 bases; bases with no gene match: 8. The CDR3 runs 16 residues. Germline V gives CDR1 SGHTA, CDR2 FQGNSA. CDR3 amino acids: CASSSPGLAAAETQYF. CDR3 nucleotides: TGTGCCAGCAGCTCCCCGGGACTAGCGGCGGCAGAGACCCAGTACTTC.

This clonotype came up a few times. V gene TRBV21-1 combines with J gene TRBJ2-5; no check of the table's D call, TRBD1, against the DNA was made. TRBV21-1 is reported as a pseudogene. CDR3 length equals 16 residues. CDR3 DNA: TGTGCCAGCAGCAAATGCTTGGCAGGGGGGCGAGAGACCCAGTACTTC. As protein: CASSKCLAGGRETQYF.

A word on this clonotype: This clone may be a read error of a much larger clone one base away. The chain has TRBV12-3 or TRBV12-4 and TRBJ2-7, with D uncertain. The CDR3 covers 16 residues. CDR3 sequence: CASSPRQTDGSCEQYF. The CDR3, as DNA: TGTGCCAGCAGTCCCAGACAAACAGACGGATCCTGCGAGCAGTACTTC.

Comments on this clonotype: A much bigger clone sits one base away, suggesting this may be a read error. The J gene is TRBJ2-3, the V gene TRBV5-4; 9 bases match TRBD2. CDR1 is SGHNT, CDR2 YYREEE, per germline (reference sequence). This CDR3 comprises 11 residues. The CDR3 protein is CSSSGGDTQYF. CDR3 coding DNA: TGTTCCAGCAGCGGGGGGGATACGCAGTATTTT.

This chain joins TRBV6-1 and TRBJ2-3; 8 bases are a match to TRBD2. Losses at the gene ends were 6 bases for V and 2 bases for J; bases not matched to a gene: 10. The CDR3 runs 16 residues. Germline CDR1 MNHNS, CDR2 SASEGT. The chain's CDR3 is CASRKGTSSHTDTQYF. The DNA of the CDR3 is TGTGCCAGCAGGAAAGGGACTAGTAGTCACACAGATACGCAGTATTTT.

This clonotype was counted between two and nine times. This rearrangement joins TRBV6-2 or TRBV6-3 to TRBJ2-1, with a tentative D call TRBD1 (5 bases). This CDR3 is built from 15 residues. From germline, CDR1 is MNHEY and CDR2 SVGEGT. V was trimmed by 6 bases and J by 8 bases, leaving 20 bases between them. CDR3 sequence: CASSHTRKGLDEQFF. DNA of the CDR3: TGTGCCAGCAGCCACACCCGAAAGGGGTTAGATGAGCAGTTCTTC.